The rows below give T cell receptor beta chains drawn from one sample of a study of graft-versus-host responses after intestinal transplantation. Measured with immunoSEQ multiplex PCR; TCRdb has only the in-frame clones, and not every one. The sample has over 20,000 clones; approximately 46% are singletons. The material sequenced was alloreactive CD4+ T cells from a mixed lymphocyte reaction culture, taken before intestinal transplant. All receptors derive from a human patient who received an intestinal transplant. The CDR3 runs from the conserved cysteine through the conserved F or W. The order of the fields is V gene, J gene, D gene, clone size, CDR3 DNA, CDR3 protein. The D gene is left open where the match is weak. The listing skips clone size in some rows; elsewhere it reads once, few, many or a size class.

TRBV6-1,TRBJ2-4,-,once,TGTGCCAGCAGTGAACGTGGAGGGTTGAACATTCAGTACTTC,CASSERGGLNIQYF
TRBV15,TRBJ2-7,TRBD2,-,TGTGCCACCAGCAGACCCGGGGGGACCTACGAGCAGTACTTC,CATSRPGGTYEQYF
TRBV10-3,TRBJ2-2,-,few,TGTGCCATCAGTGGCGGTGGGGAGCTGTTTTTT,CAISGGGELFF
TRBV2,TRBJ2-4,-,-,TGTGCCAGCCGGGGGTCCATCCCCAAAAACATTCAGTACTTC,CASRGSIPKNIQYF
TRBV6-1,TRBJ1-3,TRBD1,few,TGTGCCAGCAGGCTCGACAGGGGGCACGGAAACACCATATATTTT,CASRLDRGHGNTIYF
TRBV9,TRBJ1-5,-,once,TGTGCCAGCAGCGTAGAGGAGACGCAGCCCCAGCATTTT,CASSVEETQPQHF
TRBV4-2,TRBJ2-4,TRBD2,-,TGTGCCAGCAGCCAAGTGGGAGGGGATACCAAAAACATTCAGTACTTC,CASSQVGGDTKNIQYF
TRBV5-1,TRBJ1-1,-,few,TGCGCCAGCAGCTTGGGTGGGGCACTTTTCTTT,CASSLGGALFF
TRBV11-2,TRBJ1-1,-,-,TGTGCCAGCGCCCTCGGGGATACTGAAGCTTTCTTT,CASALGDTEAFF
TRBV18,TRBJ1-4,-,-,TGTGCCAGCTCACCTCGACCTAGTCCGTATAATGAAAAACTGTTTTTT,CASSPRPSPYNEKLFF
TRBV4-1,TRBJ1-3,-,-,TGCGCCAGCAGCCAAGGAATGGTCGGGGACACCATATATTTT,CASSQGMVGDTIYF
TRBV19,TRBJ2-7,TRBD2,-,TGTGCCAGTAGTCCCCCGGGACTACCGTACGAGCAGTACTTC,CASSPPGLPYEQYF
TRBV5-4,TRBJ1-1,-,-,TGTGCCAGCAGCTTACAGAACACTGAAGCTTTCTTT,CASSLQNTEAFF
TRBV11-2,TRBJ2-7,TRBD2,once,TGTGCCAGCTCAGGACTAGCGGGGGGCTACGAGCAGTACTTC,CASSGLAGGYEQYF
TRBV5-8,TRBJ2-1,TRBD2,-,TGTGCCAGCAGTTCCGGGACTAGCTCCTACAATGAGCAGTTCTTC,CASSSGTSSYNEQFF
TRBV5-1,TRBJ1-1,-,-,TGCGCCAGCAGCTTGGGCGTCCTGAACACTGAAGCTTTCTTT,CASSLGVLNTEAFF
TRBV29-1,TRBJ1-1,-,-,TGCAGCGTTCGGGGGGCTGGTACTGAAGCTTTCTTT,CSVRGAGTEAFF
TRBV7-9,TRBJ2-5,TRBD2,few,TGTGCCAGCAGCTTAGTAGTCCTGGCGGGGGACCCCCAAGAGACCCAGTACTTC,CASSLVVLAGDPQETQYF
TRBV10-3,TRBJ1-1,-,-,TGTGCCATCAGTGAGTGGGGGCTAAACACTGAAGCTTTCTTT,CAISEWGLNTEAFF
TRBV15,TRBJ1-4,-,few,TGTGCCACCAGCAGAGATCAAACAGCAACTAATGAAAAACTGTTTTTT,CATSRDQTATNEKLFF
TRBV19,TRBJ2-7,TRBD1,-,TGTGCCACCCGGGACAGACTCTACGAGCAGTACTTC,CATRDRLYEQYF
TRBV5-1,TRBJ2-7,TRBD1,-,TGCGCCAGCAGCTTGACCGTAACCGGGACAGGGAAATCCGAGCAGTACTTC,CASSLTVTGTGKSEQYF
TRBV7-6,TRBJ2-5,TRBD2,-,TGTGCCAGCAGCTCAGTGGGAGGGACGACCCAGTACTTC,CASSSVGGTTQYF
TRBV6-5,TRBJ2-2,-,medium-sized,TGTGCCAGCAGATCCGGGGGGCCGTCCGGGGAGCTGTTTTTT,CASRSGGPSGELFF
TRBV6-5,TRBJ1-4,-,-,TGTGCCAGCAGGTCCGACAGCGCAACTAATGAAAAACTGTTTTTT,CASRSDSATNEKLFF
TRBV6-6,TRBJ1-3,TRBD1,-,TGTGCCAGCAGTCGGGACAGGGGGGGTGCAAACACCATATATTTT,CASSRDRGGANTIYF
TRBV5-1,TRBJ1-1,TRBD1,-,TGCGCCAGCAGGCGGACAGGGGGTGAGAACACTGAAGCTTTCTTT,CASRRTGGENTEAFF
TRBV18,TRBJ1-4,-,-,TGTGCCAGCTCACCACCACAGGGTGGGGAAAAACTGTTTTTT,CASSPPQGGEKLFF
TRBV6-1,TRBJ2-3,TRBD2,few,TGTGCCCATCGGCGGGGGGCCACGCATACGCAGTATTTT,CAHRRGATHTQYF
TRBV15,TRBJ1-5,-,medium-sized,TGTGCCACCAGCAGGTATGACTATCAGCCCCAGCATTTT,CATSRYDYQPQHF
TRBV5-1,TRBJ2-1,TRBD1,-,TGCGCCAGCAGCTTGGGTCCAGGGGGTTACAATGAGCAGTTCTTC,CASSLGPGGYNEQFF
TRBV6-1,TRBJ2-5,TRBD2,few,TGTGCCAGCAGTGAGGCCGGGGGGGAGGTGACCCAGTACTTC,CASSEAGGEVTQYF
TRBV7-9,TRBJ2-3,TRBD1,-,TGTGCCAGCAGCTCAGCGACAGGGACAGATACGCAGTATTTT,CASSSATGTDTQYF
TRBV5-4,TRBJ2-3,-,-,TGTGCCAGCAGCTTGTCCGGGTCCTGGTCGGGTACGCAGTATTTT,CASSLSGSWSGTQYF
TRBV5-1,TRBJ1-1,-,-,TGCGCCAGCAAGCTTGAGATCGGGGGGAAGGCTTTCTTT,CASKLEIGGKAFF
TRBV13,TRBJ2-7,TRBD1,-,TGTGCCAGCAGCTTAGCCGGGACAGGGGTCCCCTACGAGCAGTACTTC,CASSLAGTGVPYEQYF
TRBV14,TRBJ1-6,-,-,TGTGCCAGCAGCGGGAGGGTTGTGAATTCACCCCTCCACTTT,CASSGRVVNSPLHF
TRBV2,TRBJ1-4,TRBD1,-,TGTGCCAGCAGAACCGGACAGGGAGCAACTAATGAAAAACTGTTTTTT,CASRTGQGATNEKLFF
TRBV10-1,TRBJ1-6,-,once,TGCGCCAGCAGTGCCCTCCTAAGCTCGAATTCACCCCTCCACTTT,CASSALLSSNSPLHF
TRBV10-2,TRBJ2-2,-,-,TGCGCCAGCAGGAGGGGGGGACCGAACACCGGGGAGCTGTTTTTT,CASRRGGPNTGELFF
TRBV9,TRBJ2-7,TRBD2,-,TGTGCCAGCAGCGTGCTAGCGGGGTCTACATACGAGCAGTACTTC,CASSVLAGSTYEQYF
TRBV6-5,TRBJ2-1,TRBD2,few,TGTGCCAGCAGTCTCGGACTAGCGGGGGGCAATGAGCAGTTCTTC,CASSLGLAGGNEQFF
TRBV7-3,TRBJ2-2,-,few,TGTGCCAGCAGCCCCAGCGGTAGCACCGGGGAGCTGTTTTTT,CASSPSGSTGELFF
TRBV14,TRBJ2-7,-,-,TGTGCCAGCAGCCAAGACAGGAGGGGCTACGAGCAGTACTTC,CASSQDRRGYEQYF
TRBV9,TRBJ2-7,TRBD2,-,TGTGCCAGCAGCCCCCAAGCGGGGTCCCCCTACGAGCAGTACTTC,CASSPQAGSPYEQYF
TRBV27,TRBJ1-5,-,-,TGTGCCAGCCGCCCGATGGGGAGCGGTAGCAATCAGCCCCAGCATTTT,CASRPMGSGSNQPQHF
TRBV15,TRBJ1-3,-,-,TGTGCCACCAGCAGACCAGGTGGGGCAGGGTCCGCCTCTGGAAACACCATATATTTT,CATSRPGGAGSASGNTIYF
TRBV5-8,TRBJ1-1,-,few,TGTGCCAGCAGCCTCTCGAGCAGGGGAAGGACTGAAGCTTTCTTT,CASSLSSRGRTEAFF
TRBV18,TRBJ2-7,-,-,TGTGCCAGCTCACCTGGGGCAGGGGATCACGAGCAGTACTTC,CASSPGAGDHEQYF